This T cell receptor beta chain was captured in a study of CD8+ T cells in alopecia areata. The study's findings and limits: Against the mouse data, patients shared TCRs less clearly, possibly for HLA reasons.

This CDR3 region has 15 residues. V shed 7 bases, J shed 1 base, and the junction held 5 bases outside the gene matches. Germline V gives CDR1 SGHNT, CDR2 YENEEA. RNA, once extracted, was reverse transcribed into cDNA for use as the sequencing template. This table comes from immunoSEQ multiplex PCR, and its TCRdb copy is limited to in-frame clones, with some not included. Among under 95,000 clones listed, approximately 70% were seen once. The sample holds many counts of this clone. The antigen is undetermined. Described treatment: oral pan-JAK inhibitor, 5-10 mg twice daily. The sequences come from CD8+ T cells sorted from blood, collected between weeks 44 and 45, from a patient treated with tofacitinib. V usage is TRBV11-3 and J usage is TRBJ2-1, with 9 bases lining up with TRBD2. This TCR was recovered from a human donor with alopecia areata. The CDR3 is CASKKRGESYNEQFF. The CDR3 region has the DNA TGTGCCAGCAAAAAGCGGGGGGAGTCCTACAATGAGCAGTTCTTC.